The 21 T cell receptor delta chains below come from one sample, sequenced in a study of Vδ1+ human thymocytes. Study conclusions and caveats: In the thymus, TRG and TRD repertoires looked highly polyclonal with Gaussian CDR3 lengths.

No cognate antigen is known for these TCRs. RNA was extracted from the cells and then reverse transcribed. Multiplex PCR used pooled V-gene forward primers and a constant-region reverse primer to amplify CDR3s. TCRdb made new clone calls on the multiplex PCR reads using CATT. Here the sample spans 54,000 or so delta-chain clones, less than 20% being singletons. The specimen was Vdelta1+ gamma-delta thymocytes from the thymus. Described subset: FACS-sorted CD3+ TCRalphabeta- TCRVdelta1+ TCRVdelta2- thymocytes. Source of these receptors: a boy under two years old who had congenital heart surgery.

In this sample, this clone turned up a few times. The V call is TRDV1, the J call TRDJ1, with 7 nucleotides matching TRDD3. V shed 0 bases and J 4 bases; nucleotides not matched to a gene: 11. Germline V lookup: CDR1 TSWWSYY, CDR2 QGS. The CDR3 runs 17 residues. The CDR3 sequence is CALGELSGYAGGDKLIF. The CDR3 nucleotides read TGTGCTCTTGGGGAACTAAGTGGATACGCGGGAGGCGATAAACTCATCTTT.

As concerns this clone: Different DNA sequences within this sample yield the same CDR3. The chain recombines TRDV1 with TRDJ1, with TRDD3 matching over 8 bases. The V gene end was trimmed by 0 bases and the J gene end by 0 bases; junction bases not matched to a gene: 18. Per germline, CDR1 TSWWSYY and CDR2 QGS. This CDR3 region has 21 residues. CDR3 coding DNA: TGTGCTCTTGGGGAACTTGACACTGAGTACGGTGGGGGATCAAACACCGATAAACTCATCTTT. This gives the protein CALGELDTEYGGGSNTDKLIF.

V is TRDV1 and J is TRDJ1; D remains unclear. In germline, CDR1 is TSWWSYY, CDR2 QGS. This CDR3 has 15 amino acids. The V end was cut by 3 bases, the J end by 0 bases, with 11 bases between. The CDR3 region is CALGDRGRNTDKLIF. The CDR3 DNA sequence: TGTGCTCTTGGGGATCGGGGTCGGAACACCGATAAACTCATCTTT.

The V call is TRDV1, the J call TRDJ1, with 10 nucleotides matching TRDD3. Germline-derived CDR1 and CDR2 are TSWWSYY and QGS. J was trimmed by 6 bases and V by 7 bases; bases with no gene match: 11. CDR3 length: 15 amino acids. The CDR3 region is CALVDWGIGVHKLIF. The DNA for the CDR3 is TGTGCTCTTGTAGACTGGGGGATCGGGGTACATAAACTCATCTTT.

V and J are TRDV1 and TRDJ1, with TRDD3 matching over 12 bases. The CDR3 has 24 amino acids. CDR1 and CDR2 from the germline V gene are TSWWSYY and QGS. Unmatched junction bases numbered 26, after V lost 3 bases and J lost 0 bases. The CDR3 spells CALGDPPLWSGWGIREWDTDKLIF. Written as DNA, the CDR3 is TGTGCTCTTGGGGACCCCCCCCTATGGTCGGGCTGGGGGATACGCGAGTGGGACACCGATAAACTCATCTTT.

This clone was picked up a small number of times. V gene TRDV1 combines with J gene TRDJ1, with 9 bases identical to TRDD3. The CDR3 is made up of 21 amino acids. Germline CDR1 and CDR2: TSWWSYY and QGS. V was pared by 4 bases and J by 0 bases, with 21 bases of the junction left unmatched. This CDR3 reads CALGAIPSGGSGPLNTDKLIF. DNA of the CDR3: TGTGCTCTTGGGGCCATACCTTCTGGGGGATCCGGACCCCTAAACACCGATAAACTCATCTTT.

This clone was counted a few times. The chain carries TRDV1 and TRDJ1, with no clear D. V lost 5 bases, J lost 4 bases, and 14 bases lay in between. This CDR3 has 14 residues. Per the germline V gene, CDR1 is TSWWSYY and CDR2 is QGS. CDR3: CALGLTIFVDKLIF. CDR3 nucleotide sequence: TGTGCTCTTGGGCTCACGATTTTTGTCGATAAACTCATCTTT.

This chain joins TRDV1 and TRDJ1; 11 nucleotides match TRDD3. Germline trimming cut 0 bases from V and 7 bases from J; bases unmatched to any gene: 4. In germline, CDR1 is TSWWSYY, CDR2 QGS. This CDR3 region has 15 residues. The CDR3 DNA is TGTGCTCTTGGGGAACTCTGGGGGATACAACGTAAACTCATCTTT. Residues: CALGELWGIQRKLIF.

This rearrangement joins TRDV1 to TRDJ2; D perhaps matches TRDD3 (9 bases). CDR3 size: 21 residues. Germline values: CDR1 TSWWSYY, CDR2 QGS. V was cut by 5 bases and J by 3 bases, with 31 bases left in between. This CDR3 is CALGTLPRAFTGGPVTAQLFF. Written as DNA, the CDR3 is TGTGCTCTTGGGACCCTTCCTAGAGCTTTTACTGGGGGACCCGTGACAGCACAACTCTTCTTT.

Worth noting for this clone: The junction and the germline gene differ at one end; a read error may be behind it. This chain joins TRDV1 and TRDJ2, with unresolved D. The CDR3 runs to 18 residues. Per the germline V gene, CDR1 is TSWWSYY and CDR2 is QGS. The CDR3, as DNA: TGTGCTCTTGGGGAACTAGTTGCGCCATACATTTTGGCAGCACAACTCTTCTTT. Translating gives CALGELVAPYILAAQLFF.

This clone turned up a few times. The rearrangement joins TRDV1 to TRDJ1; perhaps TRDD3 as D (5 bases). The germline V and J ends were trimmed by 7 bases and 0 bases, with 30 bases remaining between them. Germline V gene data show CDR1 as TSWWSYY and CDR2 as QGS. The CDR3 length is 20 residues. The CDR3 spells CALARAGGLDPHTYTDKLIF. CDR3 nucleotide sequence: TGTGCTCTTGCCCGGGCGGGGGGGTTAGATCCTCATACGTACACCGATAAACTCATCTTT.

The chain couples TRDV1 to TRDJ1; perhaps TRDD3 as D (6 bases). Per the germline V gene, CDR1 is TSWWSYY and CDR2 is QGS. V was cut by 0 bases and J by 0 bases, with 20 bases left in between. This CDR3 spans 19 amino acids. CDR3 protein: CALGELDLRGNPYTDKLIF. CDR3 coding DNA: TGTGCTCTTGGGGAACTTGACCTACGGGGGAACCCGTACACCGATAAACTCATCTTT.

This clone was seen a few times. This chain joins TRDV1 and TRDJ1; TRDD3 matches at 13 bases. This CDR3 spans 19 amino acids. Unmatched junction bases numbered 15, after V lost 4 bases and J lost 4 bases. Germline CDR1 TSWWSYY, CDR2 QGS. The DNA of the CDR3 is TGTGCTCTTGGGGTTTCCCGCGGTACTGGGGGATACGCTAACGATAAACTCATCTTT. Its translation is CALGVSRGTGGYANDKLIF.

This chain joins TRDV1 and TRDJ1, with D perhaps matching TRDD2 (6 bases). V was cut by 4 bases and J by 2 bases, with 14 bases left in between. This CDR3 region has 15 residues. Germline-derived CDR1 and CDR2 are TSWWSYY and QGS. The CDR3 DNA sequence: TGTGCTCTTGGGGTTCACCTTCCCCCGACCGATAAACTCATCTTT. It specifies CALGVHLPPTDKLIF.

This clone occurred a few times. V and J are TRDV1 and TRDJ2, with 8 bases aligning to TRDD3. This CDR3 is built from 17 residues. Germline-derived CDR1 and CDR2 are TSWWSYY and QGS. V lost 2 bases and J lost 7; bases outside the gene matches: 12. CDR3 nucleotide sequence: TGTGCTCTTGGGGAAGGGGGCCTACGTGGGATACGAGCACAACTCTTCTTT. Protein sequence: CALGEGGLRGIRAQLFF.

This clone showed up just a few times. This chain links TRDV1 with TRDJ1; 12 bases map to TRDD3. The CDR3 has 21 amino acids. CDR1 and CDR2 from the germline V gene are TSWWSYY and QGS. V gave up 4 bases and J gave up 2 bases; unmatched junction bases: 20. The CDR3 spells CALGVFLLPTGGYSATDKLIF. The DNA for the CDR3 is TGTGCTCTTGGGGTTTTCCTACTTCCCACTGGGGGATACTCGGCAACCGATAAACTCATCTTT.

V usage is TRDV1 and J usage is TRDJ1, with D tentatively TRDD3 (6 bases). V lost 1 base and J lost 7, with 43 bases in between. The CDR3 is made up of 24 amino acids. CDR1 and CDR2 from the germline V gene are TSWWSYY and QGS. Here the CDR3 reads CALGEPMFIHSSRTGGVPRSKLIF. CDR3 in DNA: TGTGCTCTTGGGGAACCGATGTTCATACACTCCAGCCGTACCGGGGGAGTTCCCCGTAGTAAACTCATCTTT.

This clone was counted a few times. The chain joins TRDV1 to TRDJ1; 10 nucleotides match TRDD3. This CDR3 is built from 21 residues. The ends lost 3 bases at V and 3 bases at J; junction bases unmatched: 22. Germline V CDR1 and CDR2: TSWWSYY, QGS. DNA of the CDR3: TGTGCTCTTGGGGAGACCCCGCTTGGGGGATACTTTGGCCCACACGCCGATAAACTCATCTTT. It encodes CALGETPLGGYFGPHADKLIF.

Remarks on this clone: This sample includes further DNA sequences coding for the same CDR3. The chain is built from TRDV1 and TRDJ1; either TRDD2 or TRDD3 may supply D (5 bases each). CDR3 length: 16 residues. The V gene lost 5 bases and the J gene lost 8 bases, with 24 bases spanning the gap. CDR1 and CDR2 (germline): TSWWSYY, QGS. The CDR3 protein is CALGPSGPTGLRKLIF. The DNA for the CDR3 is TGTGCTCTTGGGCCATCGGGGCCTACTGGACTGAGAAAACTCATCTTT.

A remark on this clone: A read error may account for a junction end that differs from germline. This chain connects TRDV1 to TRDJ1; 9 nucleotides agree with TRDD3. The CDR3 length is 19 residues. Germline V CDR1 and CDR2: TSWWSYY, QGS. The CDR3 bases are TGTGCTCTCGGGGAACGCCTTATTCCTCCTACTGGGGGAAGGTTTAAACTCATCTTT. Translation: CALGERLIPPTGGRFKLIF.

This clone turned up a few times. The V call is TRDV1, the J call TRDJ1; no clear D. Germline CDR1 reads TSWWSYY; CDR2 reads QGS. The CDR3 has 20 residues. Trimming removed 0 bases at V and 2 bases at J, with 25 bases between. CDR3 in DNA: TGTGCTCTTGGGGAACTCCCCTCTACCTTTGGCCGCTTGAAGACCGATAAACTCATCTTT. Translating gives CALGELPSTFGRLKTDKLIF.